This note documents a single T cell receptor beta chain sequence. The data were taken from a study of T cell repertoires in cytomegalovirus infection. Overall study context: Public TCR beta signatures provided an indication of both CMV infection and a matching HLA type.

TCRdb re-called the reads through MiXCR, storing one row per CDR3 protein. Here the sample spans 150,000 to 200,000 distinct CDR3 sequences, under 25% being singletons. The germline gives CDR1 SEHNR, CDR2 FQNEAQ (reference sequence). The CDR3 consists of 14 residues. Trimming took 3 bases from V and 3 from J, leaving 9 bases between them. The origin of this receptor is a human donor in good health (CMV status not recorded). Some clones in this sample may be carry-over from other donors' samples. The chain carries TRBV7-9 and TRBJ1-5; the D gene is possibly TRBD1 (5 bases). The sample consisted of PBMCs. Here the CDR3 reads CASSFTGPNQPQHF. CDR3 DNA: TGTGCCAGCAGCTTCACAGGACCCAATCAGCCCCAGCATTTT.